Listed below are T cell receptor beta chains from one sample, sequenced in a study of metastatic and nonmetastatic thyroid tumors. TCRdb reanalyzed the PCR reads via MiXCR. Seen here are 5,000 or so clones, 25% to 30% observed once, and the top ten hold approximately 9.4%. The material sequenced was adjacent normal tissue. The receptors derive from a female donor with papillary thyroid cancer or a benign thyroid nodule (not recorded which). Some clones in this sample may be carry-over from other donors' samples. Each CDR3 is given with its conserved first and last residue. D genes are given only for firm matches. Only some rows state a clone size, as once, few, many or a class for expanded clones.

NA,TRBJ2-7,TRBV5-1,few,TGCGCCAGCAGCTTGGGCCAGGGGTTCACCTACGAGCAGTACTTC,CASSLGQGFTYEQYF
TRBD2,TRBJ2-3,TRBV11-2,NA,TGTGCCAGCAGCTTAGATGGAGCGGGGGGGTCGGATACGCAGTATTTT,CASSLDGAGGSDTQYF
TRBD1,TRBJ2-3,TRBV20-1,NA,TGCAGTGCTCCCGGGACAGGGACGGATACGCAGTATTTT,CSAPGTGTDTQYF
NA,TRBJ1-2,TRBV3-1,medium-sized,TGTGCCAGCAGCCAAGTTGAGGGGAAGGGAGGCTACACCTTC,CASSQVEGKGGYTF
NA,TRBJ2-2,TRBV6-1,NA,TGTGCCAGCAGTGGAGCCAGGGGGAACACCGGGGAGCTGTTTTTT,CASSGARGNTGELFF
TRBD2,TRBJ2-3,TRBV11-1,NA,TGTGCCAGCAGCTTAACCCCGGGTAGCGGGAGTTTGGATACGCAGTATTTT,CASSLTPGSGSLDTQYF
NA,TRBJ1-5,TRBV20-1,medium-sized,TGCAGTGCTAGAGGACAGATCAATCAGCCCCAGCATTTT,CSARGQINQPQHF
NA,TRBJ2-5,TRBV10-3,medium-sized,TGTGCCATCAATCGTCAGGGCTCAGGGTGGACCCAGTACTTC,CAINRQGSGWTQYF
NA,TRBJ1-1,TRBV6-5,medium-sized,TGTGCCAGCAGTTACTCGGGTGGTACTGAAGCTTTCTTT,CASSYSGGTEAFF
NA,TRBJ2-1,TRBV6-2/TRBV6-3,NA,TGTGCCAGCAGTTACCTTAGCAATGAGCAGTTCTTC,CASSYLSNEQFF
NA,TRBJ1-1,TRBV28,NA,TGTGCCAGCCTGCAGGGGAGCACGAACACTGAAGCTTTCTTT,CASLQGSTNTEAFF
TRBD2,TRBJ2-5,TRBV5-1,NA,TGCGCCAGCAGCGTAGCCGGACTAGCGGGGGAGCAGGGGGCCCAGTACTTC,CASSVAGLAGEQGAQYF
NA,TRBJ2-1,TRBV27,medium-sized,TGTGCCAGCAGTGGCAGAGGGTCCCCCTCCTACAATGAGCAGTTCTTC,CASSGRGSPSYNEQFF
TRBD1,TRBJ2-2,TRBV20-1,once,TGCAGTGCTAGAGGGGCAGGGGGCACCGGGGAGCTGTTTTTT,CSARGAGGTGELFF